What follows are 20 T cell receptor beta chains derived from one specimen sequenced in a study of cytomegalovirus exposure and HLA in healthy donors. The PCR ran on 60 Vbeta and 13 Jbeta primers. Libraries were prepared by immunoSEQ multiplex PCR; TCRdb keeps only in-frame clonotypes and omits some of them. The sample lists 250,000 to 350,000 clones; 86% were seen once. The sequencing sample was made of PBMCs. The source is a man in his forties in good health and CMV-seropositive.

The chain uses TRBV18 and TRBJ2-4, with 9 bases fitting TRBD2. Germline V CDR1 and CDR2: KGHSH, LQKENI. This CDR3 region has 16 residues. V trimming: 0 bases; J trimming: 2 bases; junction bases outside the gene matches: 2. DNA for the CDR3: TGTGCCAGCTCACCACCGGGACTAGCCCCCAAAAACATTCAGTACTTC. This gives the protein CASSPPGLAPKNIQYF.

This clone was seen a handful of times. This chain connects TRBV5-1 to TRBJ2-7, with D possibly matching TRBD1 (6 bases). With 0 bases removed from V and 6 bases from J, the gap between germline ends came to 13 bases. Germline V gene data show CDR1 as SGHRS and CDR2 as YFSETQ. The CDR3 has 14 amino acids. The CDR3 DNA is TGCGCCAGCAGCTTGGGAACTACAGGGATCGAGCAGTACTTC. Its translation: CASSLGTTGIEQYF.

The chain links TRBV5-1 to TRBJ2-1, with D possibly being TRBD2 (5 bases). The germline V and J ends were trimmed by 6 bases and 9 bases, with 13 bases remaining between them. The CDR3 is 12 residues long. Germline CDR1 reads SGHRS; CDR2 reads YFSETQ. The CDR3 bases are TGCGCCAGCACGGGTAGCGCAATTGAGCAGTTCTTC. This translates into CASTGSAIEQFF.

The J gene is TRBJ2-7, the V gene TRBV4-1, with 9 bases aligning to TRBD2. Trimming at V came to 3 bases and at J to 3 bases, leaving 21 bases not matched to a gene. Germline CDR1 is MGHRA and CDR2 is YSYEKL. The CDR3 sequence is 20 residues long. CDR3 bases: TGCGCCAGCAGCCACATAAACTTAATTAGGAGCGGGAGGACGTTCTACGAGCAGTACTTC. Protein product: CASSHINLIRSGRTFYEQYF.

This clone has just a few counts. The gene calls are TRBV7-9 and TRBJ2-1, with TRBD2 identical over 7 bases. Germline trimming cut 5 bases from V and 7 bases from J; bases unmatched to any gene: 11. Per the germline V gene, CDR1 is SEHNR and CDR2 is FQNEAQ (reference sequence). The CDR3 has 15 residues. The CDR3 loop is CASSLLGGEGNEQFF. The CDR3 coding sequence is TGTGCCAGCAGCCTACTTGGCGGGGAGGGGAATGAGCAGTTCTTC.

This chain's CDR3 is CATRDYEETQYF. The DNA for the CDR3 is TGTGCCACTAGAGACTACGAAGAGACCCAGTACTTC. The genes are TRBV2 and TRBJ2-5, with a weak D call TRBD2 (5 bases). The germline gives CDR1 SNHLY, CDR2 FYNNEI. This CDR3 region has 12 residues. Trimming left V 10 bases short and J 3 bases short, with 12 bases between.

J is TRBJ2-7 and V is TRBV28; possibly TRBD2 for D (6 bases). The CDR3 has 13 residues. From germline, CDR1 is MDHEN and CDR2 SYDVKM. V lost 3 bases to trimming and J lost 5 bases, with 11 bases between them. The CDR3 protein is CASSFRGKHEQYF. Here the CDR3 DNA reads TGTGCCAGCAGTTTCCGGGGGAAACACGAGCAGTACTTC.

This chain joins TRBV14 and TRBJ2-2; D is ambiguous. The CDR3 is 15 residues long. Trimming pared 3 bases from V and 5 bases from J, leaving 13 bases between. CDR1 SGHDN and CDR2 FVKESK come from the germline V gene. CDR3 bases: TGTGCCAGCAGCCAGGCCCAGTCAGTGACCGGGGAGCTGTTTTTT. Translating gives CASSQAQSVTGELFF.

V is TRBV7-9 and J is TRBJ2-7; the match to TRBD2 covers 11 bases. The CDR3 has 16 residues. Trimming removed 3 bases from V and 4 bases from J; junction bases left unmatched: 8. Per the germline V gene, CDR1 is SEHNR and CDR2 is FQNEAQ (reference sequence). As DNA, the CDR3 is TGTGCCAGCAGCTTTAGCGGGAGGGCCCGCCCTTACGAGCAGTACTTC. This encodes CASSFSGRARPYEQYF.

The chain joins TRBV7-6 to TRBJ2-7; 9 bases are shared with TRBD2. V was clipped by 5 bases and J by 4 bases; unmatched bases: 12. Germline V gene lookup returns CDR1 SGHVS and CDR2 FNYEAQ. The CDR3 loop spans 16 amino acids. The CDR3 coding sequence is TGTGCCAGCAGCAGACAGCGGGAGGAGAAGCATTACGAGCAGTACTTC. Amino acids: CASSRQREEKHYEQYF.

The chain joins TRBV5-1 to TRBJ2-7, with D tentatively TRBD2 (7 bases). Trimming pared 4 bases from V and 4 bases from J, leaving 12 bases between. Germline values: CDR1 SGHRS, CDR2 YFSETQ. The length of the CDR3 is 13 residues. The DNA for the CDR3 is TGCGCCAGCAGCGGGGGGGCTCTTTACGAGCAGTACTTC. It encodes CASSGGALYEQYF.

The CDR3 loop reads CASRPGTTYTDTQYF. The DNA for the CDR3 is TGTGCCAGCAGGCCCGGGACTACCTACACAGATACGCAGTATTTT. J is TRBJ2-3 and V is TRBV28, with 7 bases that match TRBD2. Germline V gives CDR1 MDHEN, CDR2 SYDVKM. The CDR3 is 15 amino acids. V gave up 6 bases and J gave up 2 bases; unmatched junction bases: 8.

CDR3 sequence: CASRPSGRVYEQYF. The CDR3 coding sequence is TGTGCCAGCAGACCAAGCGGGAGGGTGTACGAGCAGTACTTC. The chain uses TRBV27 and TRBJ2-7; 10 bases are a match to TRBD2. The length of the CDR3 is 14 residues. V was clipped by 6 bases and J by 4 bases; unmatched bases: 6. The germline CDR1 and CDR2 sequences are MNHEY and SMNVEV (reference sequence).

V and J are TRBV7-9 and TRBJ2-3; TRBD2 matches 8 bases. The V and J ends lost 3 bases and 7 bases, in that order; junction bases with no gene match: 18. The CDR3 totals 18 residues. The germline V gene encodes CDR1 SEHNR and CDR2 FQNEAQ (reference sequence). CDR3 amino acids: CASSLAGTSAEDANTQYF. The CDR3 bases are TGTGCCAGCAGCTTGGCCGGGACTAGTGCCGAAGACGCAAATACGCAGTATTTT.

The gene calls are TRBV9 and TRBJ2-7; 8 positions agree with TRBD1. This CDR3 is 14 amino acids long. From germline, CDR1 is SGDLS and CDR2 YYNGEE. After removal of 4 bases from V and 3 bases from J, the junction contained 6 bases not matched to a gene. The CDR3 spells CASSSGQGNYEQYF. The CDR3 DNA reads as TGTGCCAGCAGCTCTGGACAGGGAAACTACGAGCAGTACTTC. The variable domain in full, with the rest retrieved from reference TRBV9 and TRBJ2-7, is DSGVTQTPKHLITATGQRVTLRCSPRSGDLSVYWYQQSLDQGLQFLIQYYNGEERAKGNILERFSAQQFPDLHSELNLSSLELGDSALYFCASSSGQGNYEQYFGPGTRLTVT.

This clone was recorded a few times. V and J are TRBV6-1 and TRBJ2-2, with D perhaps TRBD1 (6 bases). Germline V lookup: CDR1 MNHNS, CDR2 SASEGT. This CDR3 is built from 14 residues. V lost 2 bases, J lost 5 bases, and 9 bases lay in between. The CDR3: CASSERQETGELFF. The CDR3 coding sequence is TGTGCCAGCAGTGAAAGACAGGAAACCGGGGAGCTGTTTTTT.

The chain carries TRBV5-4 and TRBJ1-2, with 9 bases that match TRBD1. The V segment lost 7 bases and the J segment 4 bases; nucleotides outside the gene matches: 8. There are 14 residues in the CDR3. CDR1 is SGHNT and CDR2 is YYREEE in the germline V gene (reference sequence). For the CDR3, the DNA is TGTGCCAGCGAAGGGACAGGGACCAGCTATGGCTACACCTTC. Encoded protein: CASEGTGTSYGYTF. The whole variable domain, remainder taken from reference TRBV5-4 and TRBJ1-2, is ETGVTQSPTHLIKTRGQQVTLRCSSQSGHNTVSWYQQALGQGPQFIFQYYREEENGRGNFPPRFSGLQFPNYSSELNVNALELDDSALYLCASEGTGTSYGYTFGSGTRLTVV.

V gene TRBV14 combines with J gene TRBJ2-6; a possible D gene is TRBD1 (6 bases). The CDR3 is made up of 19 amino acids. Germline lookup yields CDR1 SGHDN and CDR2 FVKESK. Trimming cost V 3 bases and J 0 bases, with 18 bases left between them. CDR3 residues: CASSHGLTGQYSGANVLTF. The CDR3 bases are TGTGCCAGCAGCCACGGCTTGACAGGCCAATACTCTGGGGCCAACGTCCTGACTTTC.

This clone came up once. The V call is TRBV10-3, the J call TRBJ1-2; 8 nucleotides match TRBD1. The CDR3 consists of 17 residues. Looked up from germline, CDR1 is ENHRY and CDR2 is SYGVKD. J was trimmed by 3 bases and V by 4 bases; bases with no gene match: 13. The CDR3 sequence: CAISGGAGGAGDYGYTF. CDR3 coding DNA: TGTGCCATCAGTGGAGGGGCAGGGGGCGCAGGGGACTATGGCTACACCTTC.

This chain links TRBV7-6 with TRBJ2-1; D perhaps matches TRBD1 (5 bases). Trimming removed 1 base from V and 7 bases from J, with 8 bases in between. CDR3 size: 13 residues. The germline V gene encodes CDR1 SGHVS and CDR2 FNYEAQ. CDR3 sequence: CASSLGSGNEQFF. For the CDR3, the DNA is TGTGCCAGCAGCTTAGGGTCAGGGAATGAGCAGTTCTTC. Looking up the rest from reference TRBV7-6 and TRBJ2-1 gives the full variable domain: GAGVSQSPRYKVTKRGQDVALRCDPISGHVSLYWYRQALGQGPEFLTYFNYEAQQDKSGLPNDRFSAERPEGSISTLTIQRTEQRDSAMYRCASSLGSGNEQFFGPGTRLTVL.